The TCR beta chain under discussion was sequenced for a study of T cells in narcolepsy. For the study at large: Healthy controls were enrolled alongside patients with narcolepsy type 1 or type 2. Regarding the study as a whole: Reportedly, autoreactive clonotypes were serially detected in patients' blood but not controls'. In some patient and control memory CD4+ samples, autoreactive clones were absent. Autoreactive HCRT-specific and TRIB2-specific clonotypes were marked in same-patient CSF-versus-blood CD4+ comparisons.

The CDR3 runs to 14 residues. V lost 4 bases, J lost 5 bases, and 5 bases stayed unmatched. The germline V gene has CDR1 SNHLY and CDR2 FYNNEI. Sequenced by immunoSEQ multiplex PCR; TCRdb stores in-frame clones only, minus some. Here the sample spans over 25,000 clones, approximately 85% being singletons. Notes on this clone: Its specificity is unknown.

The chain is built from TRBV2 and TRBJ1-5, with TRBD1 matching 7 bases. The material sequenced was memory (CD45RA-) CD4+ T cells from blood. The clonotype comes from a human donor in good health. CDR3 sequence reads: CASSVDREYQPQHF. The CDR3 DNA sequence: TGTGCCAGCAGTGTAGACAGGGAGTATCAGCCCCAGCATTTT.